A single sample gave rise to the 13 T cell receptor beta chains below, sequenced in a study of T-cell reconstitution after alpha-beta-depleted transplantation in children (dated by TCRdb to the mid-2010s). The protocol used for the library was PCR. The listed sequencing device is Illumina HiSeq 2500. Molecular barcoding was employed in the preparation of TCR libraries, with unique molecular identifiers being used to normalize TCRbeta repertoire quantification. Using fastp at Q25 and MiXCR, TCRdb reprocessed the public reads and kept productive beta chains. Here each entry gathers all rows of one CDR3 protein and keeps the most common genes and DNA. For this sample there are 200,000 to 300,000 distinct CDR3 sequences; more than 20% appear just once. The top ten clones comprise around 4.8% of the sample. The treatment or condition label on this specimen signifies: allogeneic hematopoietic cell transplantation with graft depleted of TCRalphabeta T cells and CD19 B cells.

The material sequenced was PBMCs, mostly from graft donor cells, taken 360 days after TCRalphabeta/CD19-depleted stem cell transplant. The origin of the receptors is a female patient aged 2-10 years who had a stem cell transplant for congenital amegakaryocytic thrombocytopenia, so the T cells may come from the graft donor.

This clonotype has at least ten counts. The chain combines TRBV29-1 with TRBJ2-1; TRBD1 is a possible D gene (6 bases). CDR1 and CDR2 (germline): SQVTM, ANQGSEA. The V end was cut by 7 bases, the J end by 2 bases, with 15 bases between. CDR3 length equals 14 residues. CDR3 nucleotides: TGCAGCGGACGGGACACGGAGGCCTACAATGAGCAGTTCTTC. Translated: CSGRDTEAYNEQFF.

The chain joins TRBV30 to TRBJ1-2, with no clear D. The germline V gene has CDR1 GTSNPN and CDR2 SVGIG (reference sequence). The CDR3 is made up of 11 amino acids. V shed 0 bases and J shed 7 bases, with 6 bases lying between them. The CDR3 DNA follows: TGTGCCTGGAGTGTACAAGGTGGCTACACCTTC. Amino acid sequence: CAWSVQGGYTF. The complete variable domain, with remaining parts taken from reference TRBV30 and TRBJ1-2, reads SQTIHQWPATLVQPVGSPLSLECTVEGTSNPNLYWYRQAAGRGLQLLFYSVGIGQISSEVPQNLSASRPQDRQFILSSKKLLLSDSGFYLCAWSVQGGYTFGSGTRLTVV.

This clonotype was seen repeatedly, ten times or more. For the CDR3, the DNA is TGCGCCAGCCGCGAGGGAGGGGGGAACACTGAAGCTTTCTTT. This sequence encodes CASREGGGNTEAFF. V gene TRBV5-1 combines with J gene TRBJ1-1; D may be TRBD1 (6 bases). Germline V gives CDR1 SGHRS, CDR2 YFSETQ. Deletions cut 7 bases from V and 1 base from J, with 14 bases between. The CDR3 length is 14 residues. Combining the CDR3 with reference TRBV5-1 and TRBJ1-1 gives the whole variable domain KAGVTQTPRYLIKTRGQQVTLSCSPISGHRSVSWYQQTPGQGLQFLFEYFSETQRNKGNFPGRFSGRQFSNSRSEMNVSTLELGDSALYLCASREGGGNTEAFFGQGTRLTVV.

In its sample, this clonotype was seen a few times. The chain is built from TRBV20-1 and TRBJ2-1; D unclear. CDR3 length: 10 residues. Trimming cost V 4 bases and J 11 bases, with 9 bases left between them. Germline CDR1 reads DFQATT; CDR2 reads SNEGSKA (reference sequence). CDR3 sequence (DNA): TGCAGTGCTAAAGGAAGTCAGCAGTTCTTC. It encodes CSAKGSQQFF.

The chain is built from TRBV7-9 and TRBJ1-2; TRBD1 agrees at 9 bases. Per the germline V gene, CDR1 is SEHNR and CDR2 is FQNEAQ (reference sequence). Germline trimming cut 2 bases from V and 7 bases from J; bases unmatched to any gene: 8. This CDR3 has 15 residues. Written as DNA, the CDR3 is TGTGCCAGCAGCTTAAGCGGGACAGGGATACGTGGCTACACCTTC. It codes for CASSLSGTGIRGYTF.

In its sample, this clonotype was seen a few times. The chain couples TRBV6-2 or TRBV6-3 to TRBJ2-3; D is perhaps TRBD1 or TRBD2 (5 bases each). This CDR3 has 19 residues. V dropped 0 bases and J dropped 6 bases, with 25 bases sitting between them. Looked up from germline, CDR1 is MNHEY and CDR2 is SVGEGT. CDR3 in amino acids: CASSYSFPDGADPADTQYF. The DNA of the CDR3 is TGTGCCAGCAGTTACTCCTTCCCCGACGGGGCCGATCCTGCGGATACGCAGTATTTT.

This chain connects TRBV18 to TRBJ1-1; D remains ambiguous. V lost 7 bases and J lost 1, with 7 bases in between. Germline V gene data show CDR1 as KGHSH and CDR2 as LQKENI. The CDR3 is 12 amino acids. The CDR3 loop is CASWEPNTEAFF. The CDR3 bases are TGTGCCAGCTGGGAGCCGAACACTGAAGCTTTCTTT.

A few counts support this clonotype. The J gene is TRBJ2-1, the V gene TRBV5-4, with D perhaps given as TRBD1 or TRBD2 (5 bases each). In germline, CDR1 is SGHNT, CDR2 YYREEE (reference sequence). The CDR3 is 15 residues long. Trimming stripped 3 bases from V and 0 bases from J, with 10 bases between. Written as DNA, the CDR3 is TGTGCCAGCAGCTGGGACCACAGCTCCTACAATGAGCAGTTCTTC. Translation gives CASSWDHSSYNEQFF.

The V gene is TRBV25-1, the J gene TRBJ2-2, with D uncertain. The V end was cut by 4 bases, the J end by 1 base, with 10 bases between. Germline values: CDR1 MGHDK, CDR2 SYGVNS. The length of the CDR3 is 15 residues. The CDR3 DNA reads TGTGCCAGCAGTGCCAGGATGGGGAACACCGGGGAGCTGTTTTTT. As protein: CASSARMGNTGELFF.

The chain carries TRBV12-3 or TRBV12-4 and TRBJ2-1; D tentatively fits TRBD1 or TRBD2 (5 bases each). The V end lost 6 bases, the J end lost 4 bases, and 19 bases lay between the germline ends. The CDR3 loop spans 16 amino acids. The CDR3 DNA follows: TGTGCCAGCAGGCCATTTTGGGGGAGACGGTACAATGAGCAGTTCTTC. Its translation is CASRPFWGRRYNEQFF.

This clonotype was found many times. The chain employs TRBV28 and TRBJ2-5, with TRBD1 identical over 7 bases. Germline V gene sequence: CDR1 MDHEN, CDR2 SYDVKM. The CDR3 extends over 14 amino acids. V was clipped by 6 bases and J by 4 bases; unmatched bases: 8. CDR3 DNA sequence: TGTGCCAGCAGCTCCCGACAGGGAAGAGAGACCCAGTACTTC. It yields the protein CASSSRQGRETQYF.

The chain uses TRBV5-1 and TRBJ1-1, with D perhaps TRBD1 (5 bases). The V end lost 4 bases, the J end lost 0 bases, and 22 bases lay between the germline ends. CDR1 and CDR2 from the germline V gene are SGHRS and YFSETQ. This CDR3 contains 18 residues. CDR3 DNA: TGCGCCAGCAGCAGAGACAGTCCTGGATGGGGCATGAACACTGAAGCTTTCTTT. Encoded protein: CASSRDSPGWGMNTEAFF.

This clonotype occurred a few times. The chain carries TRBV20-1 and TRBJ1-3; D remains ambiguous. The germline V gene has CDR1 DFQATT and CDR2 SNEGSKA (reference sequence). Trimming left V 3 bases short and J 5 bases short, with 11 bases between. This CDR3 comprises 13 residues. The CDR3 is CSASLGKRNTIYF. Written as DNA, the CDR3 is TGCAGTGCTAGCCTTGGAAAGAGAAACACCATATATTTT.